A selection of T cell receptor beta chains follows, all from one sample in a study of response to subunit inactivated influenza vaccine. TCRdb called the RT-PCR reads again in MiXCR, with one record for every CDR3 protein. The sample carries fewer than 650,000 distinct CDR3 sequences, roughly 13% recorded once. The input for sequencing was PBMCs from blood, taken 35 to 45 days after vaccination. These TCRs come from a man in his forties or fifties who received an inactivated influenza vaccine. The CDR3 runs from the conserved cysteine through the conserved F or W. The order of the fields is D gene, J gene, clone size, V gene, CDR3 DNA, CDR3 protein. The D gene is left open where the match is weak. Only part of the rows carry a size: once, few, many, or a class if the clone is expanded.

TRBD2 | TRBJ2-7 | many | TRBV12-3/TRBV12-4 | TGTGCCAGCAGACCTAGCGGGAGTTACGAGCAGTACTTC | CASRPSGSYEQYF
TRBD1 | TRBJ1-2 | NA | TRBV6-1 | TGTGCCAGCAGATCCACAGGGGTCACCTATGGCTACACCTTC | CASRSTGVTYGYTF
NA | TRBJ1-1 | many | TRBV7-2 | TGTGCCAGCAGTCCTAGGGGAGGGGGGAACACTGAAGCTTTCTTT | CASSPRGGGNTEAFF
TRBD2 | TRBJ2-3 | NA | TRBV27 | TGTGCCAGCAGTTTATCGACTAGCGGGGCAGATACGCAGTATTTT | CASSLSTSGADTQYF
NA | TRBJ2-7 | NA | TRBV5-1 | TGCGCCAGCAGCTCCGGGGTCGTCGTGTACGAGCAGTACTTC | CASSSGVVVYEQYF
NA | TRBJ1-2 | few | TRBV12-3/TRBV12-4 | TGTGCCAGCAGTCCCAATCAGCGTGGCTACACCTTC | CASSPNQRGYTF
TRBD2 | TRBJ2-1 | NA | TRBV3-1 | TGTGCCAGCAGCCAAGTTCGCGGGAGGATGAACAATGAGCAGTTCTTC | CASSQVRGRMNNEQFF
NA | TRBJ2-3 | few | TRBV5-1 | TGCGCCAGCAGCGACCCCTCTAGCACAGATACGCAGTATTTT | CASSDPSSTDTQYF
TRBD2 | TRBJ2-3 | NA | TRBV7-2 | TGTGCCAGCAGCATTACCGGACTAGCATATAGCACAGATACGCAGTATTTT | CASSITGLAYSTDTQYF
NA | TRBJ2-1 | few | TRBV13 | TGTGCCAGCAGCTTCAACTGGAGGGGGAGCGCTCTACGCCATGAGCAGTTCTTC | CASSFNWRGSALRHEQFF
NA | TRBJ2-7 | NA | TRBV4-3 | TGCGCCAGCAGCCAAGACAGGGTTTCTTCCTACGAGCAGTACTTC | CASSQDRVSSYEQYF
NA | TRBJ2-1 | few | TRBV27 | TGTGCCAGCAGCACTTTACCGGCCGGCGATGAGCAGTTCTTC | CASSTLPAGDEQFF
TRBD1 | TRBJ1-2 | many | TRBV20-1 | TGCAGTGCAACTTTAGGGACAGGCACAATCTATGGCTACACCTTC | CSATLGTGTIYGYTF
NA | TRBJ2-4 | few | TRBV7-9 | TGTGCCAGCAGCCCTCCGACAGGTTTAGCCAAAAACATTCAGTACTTC | CASSPPTGLAKNIQYF
NA | TRBJ2-1 | few | TRBV20-1 | TGCAGTGCTAGCTTGCCCGGCTCCTACAATGAGCAGTTCTTC | CSASLPGSYNEQFF
NA | TRBJ2-1 | few | TRBV15 | TGTGCCACCAGCATCTCTTTACGGGACTCATACAATGAGCAGTTCTTC | CATSISLRDSYNEQFF
NA | TRBJ2-5 | many | TRBV4-3 | TGCGCCAGCAGCCAAGATCCATGGGCTAGCTCCGAGACCCAGTACTTC | CASSQDPWASSETQYF
NA | TRBJ2-7 | few | TRBV25-1 | TGTGCCAGCAGTGATTTAAGGGGCTACGAGCAGTACTTC | CASSDLRGYEQYF
TRBD1 | TRBJ1-1 | few | TRBV10-3 | TGTGCCATCAGTGCCGGACAGGGAACTGAAGCTTTCTTT | CAISAGQGTEAFF
NA | TRBJ1-5 | many | TRBV4-1 | TGCGCCAGCAGCCACCCGGGACCGACCAATCAGCCCCAGCATTTT | CASSHPGPTNQPQHF
NA | TRBJ2-1 | NA | TRBV4-2 | TGTGCCAGCAGCCAAGAGAAGGCTAAAGGCTCATCGTACAATGAGCAGTTCTTC | CASSQEKAKGSSYNEQFF
NA | TRBJ2-7 | few | TRBV7-9 | TGTGCCAGCAGCTTAGCGCAGACAGGCGAGCAGTACTTC | CASSLAQTGEQYF
TRBD1 | TRBJ2-7 | NA | TRBV6-5 | TGTGCCAGCAGTTACATTCAGGGGGATGTCGAGCAGTACTTC | CASSYIQGDVEQYF
TRBD2 | TRBJ2-1 | many | TRBV9 | TGTGCCAGCAGCGTGGAGAGCGGGAGAGTCTACAATGAGCAGTTCTTC | CASSVESGRVYNEQFF
TRBD2 | TRBJ2-3 | few | TRBV20-1 | TGCAGTGCTAGAAAACTAGCGGGGGGGCCTGATACGCAGTATTTT | CSARKLAGGPDTQYF
TRBD1 | TRBJ2-7 | NA | TRBV12-3/TRBV12-4 | TGTGCCAGCAGGGGACAGGGCCGGTACGAGCAGTACTTC | CASRGQGRYEQYF